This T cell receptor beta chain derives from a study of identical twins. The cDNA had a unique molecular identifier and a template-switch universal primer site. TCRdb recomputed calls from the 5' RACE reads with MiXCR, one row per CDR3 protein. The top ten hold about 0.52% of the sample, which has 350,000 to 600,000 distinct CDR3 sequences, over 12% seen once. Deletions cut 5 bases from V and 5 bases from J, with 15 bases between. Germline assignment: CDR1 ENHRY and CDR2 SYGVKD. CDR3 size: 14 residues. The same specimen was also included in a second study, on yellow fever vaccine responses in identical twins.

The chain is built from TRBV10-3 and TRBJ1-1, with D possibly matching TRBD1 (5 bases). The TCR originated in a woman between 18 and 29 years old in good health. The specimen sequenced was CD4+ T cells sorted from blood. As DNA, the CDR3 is TGTGCCATCAGTAATAAAGGGGTGGGGACTGAAGCTTTCTTT. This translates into CAISNKGVGTEAFF.